The text below deals with one T cell receptor beta chain. This clone was seen a few times. The clone's antigen remains unknown. Base qualities are not recorded, but no much larger clone differs from it by a single base. This sample was taken from a study of beta chain features in type 1 diabetes (dated by TCRdb to the late 2010s). For context, the study as a whole: Mean age, gender distribution, total cell number and subset yield did not differ between patients and healthy donors. A total of 107,917,701 sorted cells were examined across all samples, and RNA yield correlated strongly with the number of cells per subset. The study compared TCRB repertoires of sorted circulating CD4+ T cell subsets between recently diagnosed type 1 diabetes patients and matched healthy donors. Whereas all 30 or so donors provided naive and central memory subsets, regulatory and stem cell-like memory subsets were isolated from just 8 patients and roughly 8 healthy donors.

Summary of the overall study and its limitations: Only small numbers of individuals were included in the HLA sub-analyses, which left unresolved whether HLA type had any influence on TCRB rearrangement. Because cDNA was sequenced instead of genomic DNA, highly expressing activated cells could be over-represented, though the groups showed no difference in activation or CD3 levels. Fewer insertions and more nucleotide deletions at VDJ recombination sites were observed in patients with type 1 diabetes, implying thymic rearrangement abnormalities. The naive, central memory and regulatory TCRB repertoires appeared to resemble one another more closely among patients than among healthy donors. PCR may preferentially amplify shorter templates, but because patient and control samples were amplified and corrected together, any resulting skew would affect both groups equally. Type 1 diabetes patients showed a moderate but significant shortening of TCRB CDR3 length in all four CD4+ subsets.

Its CDR3 holds 10 amino acids, cysteine through phenylalanine. Kept here is only the CDR3 DNA, which spans 30 bases and is read in frame from base 1. V is clipped by 5 bases and J by 3 bases, and the sequence between their germline boundaries is 2 bases long. For CDR1 and CDR2, the germline V gene lists SQVTM and ANQGSEA. Each donor gave one peripheral blood draw, averaging roughly 100 mL, which was collected into heparinised tubes. A BD FACSAria II and a panel including CD45RO, CCR7, CD25, CD127, CD95 and CD27 were used to sort naive, central memory, regulatory and stem cell-like memory CD4+ T cells. All sorted populations exceeded 98% purity. PBMCs were separated immediately by Lymphoprep density gradient centrifugation and were stained directly, without being cultured. So that batch effects would be minimized, each experiment stained and sorted samples in pairs, pairing one healthy donor with one patient.

The High Capacity cDNA Reverse Transcription Kit was used to reverse transcribe all of the isolated RNA, meaning that expressed TCRB transcripts were what got sequenced. Deep immunoSEQ sequencing was applied to naive, central memory and regulatory T cell samples, giving an average of around 4 million total reads per sample. After sorted cells were lysed in RLT buffer, RNA was extracted with DNase-treated RNeasy Micro or Mini kits, with the choice depending on cell number. To prevent cross-contamination, every cell subset was processed on its own, while patient and healthy donor samples were processed together. The immunoSEQ multiplex PCR was used to amplify TCRB sequences from cDNA, generating 87-bp fragments that spanned the CDR3 region. Sequencing of the amplicons was done on the Illumina HiSeq platform. The study's own analysis went as follows. Synthetic template baselines were used to correct PCR bias computationally, reads within Hamming distance 2 were collapsed together, and singletons that could not be merged were discarded. By aligning reads against IMGT, V, D and J genes, CDR3 length, and insertions or deletions at six rearrangement sites were assigned. Within each subset, clonotype counts were normalized to sorted cell number, after which true diversity and Gini coefficients were computed with the tcR R package. The overlap coefficient, calculated on TCRB nucleotide sequences, was used to measure repertoire sharing. The immuneACCESS repertoire file appears here via TCRdb, limited to in-frame rearrangements. These files lack a portion of the clones; in checked studies, under half of the deficit traces to unresolved V genes, and the cause of the others is not known. The DNA was the basis for D and trimming; V, J and clone size are from that table. The table for this sample lists about 340,000 clones; approximately 9.9% of them were counted only once. Around 1% of the sample goes to the ten largest clones.

The sequence was obtained from a man younger than 40 with type 1 diabetes. Material for sequencing was central memory CD4+ T cells from blood. The chain links TRBV29-1 with TRBJ1-5; the D gene remains uncertain. The DNA is as follows: TGCAGCGTTCACAATCAGCCCCAGCATTTT. This gives the protein CSVHNQPQHF.